These 23 T cell receptor beta chains were sequenced from one sample in a study of regulatory T cells in long-lasting Graves disease listed by TCRdb under 2021. Library construction relied on multiplex PCR. Instrument on record: Illumina HiSeq 4000. CDR3 regions were amplified by Arm-PCR with iRepertoire HTBI primers to construct TCR beta libraries. TCRdb trimmed the raw reads at Q25, called clones with MiXCR and kept productive beta chains. Each CDR3 protein gets just one entry, which takes the most common genes and DNA from the rows behind it. In all, the sample holds around 500,000 distinct CDR3 sequences, and about 11% of those were seen once. Of the sample, roughly 8.9% falls within the top ten clones. What the time point label conveys for this sample: newly diagnosed GD, antithyroid drugs for less than 3 months. For both TCR sequencing and RNA sequencing, RNA was extracted from PBMCs in TRIzol.

This sample also belongs to another study, concerning T cells in Graves' hyperthyroidism and ophthalmopathy.

Sequenced here: peripheral blood mononuclear cells (PBMCs), sampled at new diagnosis, from a patient treated with antithyroid drugs. The receptors come from a woman aged 25 to 39 with Graves disease. Donor details come from another sample of the same person, matched by shared clones.

This clonotype was seen ten or more times. The chain employs TRBV29-1 and TRBJ1-1; D is unresolved. V lost 4 bases and J lost 0, with 9 bases in between. The germline CDR1 and CDR2 sequences are SQVTM and ANQGSEA. This CDR3 contains 13 residues. The CDR3 DNA reads as TGCAGCGTTGTGCGGCCCTTGAACACTGAAGCTTTCTTT. It yields the protein CSVVRPLNTEAFF.

The chain uses TRBV9 and TRBJ2-1, with D possibly being TRBD2 (5 bases). V lost 4 bases and J lost 10, with 18 bases in between. Germline loops: CDR1 SGDLS, CDR2 YYNGEE. The CDR3 has 14 amino acids. CDR3 sequence reads: CASSQGLAAYEQFF. The CDR3 coding sequence is TGTGCCAGCAGCCAAGGGCTAGCAGCATACGAGCAGTTCTTC.

This clonotype came up many times. V gene TRBV20-1 combines with J gene TRBJ2-1, with TRBD2 matching 10 bases. Germline-derived CDR1 and CDR2 are DFQATT and SNEGSKA (reference sequence). V gave up 6 bases and J gave up 6 bases; unmatched junction bases: 5. This CDR3 contains 13 residues. The CDR3 sequence: CSAPRTSGNEQFF. CDR3 DNA sequence: TGCAGTGCCCCCCGGACTAGCGGCAATGAGCAGTTCTTC.

This clonotype was observed many times. The rearrangement joins TRBV2 to TRBJ2-1; 14 bases agree with TRBD2. This CDR3 is built from 14 residues. Germline trimming cut 6 bases from V and 8 bases from J; bases unmatched to any gene: 3. Germline-derived CDR1 and CDR2 are SNHLY and FYNNEI. DNA for the CDR3: TGTGCCAGCAGGGGACTAGCGGGAGTCTATGAGCAGTTCTTC. This gives the protein CASRGLAGVYEQFF.

This clonotype was seen more than once but under ten times. This chain connects TRBV24-1 to TRBJ2-1, with 7 bases fitting TRBD2. The CDR3 sequence is 17 residues long. The germline CDR1 and CDR2 sequences are KGHDR and SFDVKD. V gave up 5 bases and J gave up 0 bases; unmatched junction bases: 9. The CDR3 DNA follows: TGTGCCACCAGTGGGGGAGGGCAGGCCTTCTCCTACAATGAGCAGTTCTTC. This gives the protein CATSGGGQAFSYNEQFF.

This clonotype was detected only a few times. The genes are TRBV6-1 and TRBJ1-5; 10 nucleotides agree with TRBD1. The germline V gene encodes CDR1 MNHNS and CDR2 SASEGT. The CDR3 covers 15 residues. Trimming removed 6 bases from V and 7 bases from J; junction bases left unmatched: 9. Written as DNA, the CDR3 is TGTGCCAGCAGCCGGGACAGGGGTAACAACCAGCCCCAGCATTTT. This encodes CASSRDRGNNQPQHF.

This clonotype was recorded at least ten times. The genes are TRBV2 and TRBJ1-3, with TRBD1 matching over 7 bases. The germline V gene has CDR1 SNHLY and CDR2 FYNNEI. The CDR3 contains 14 residues. V lost 6 bases and J lost 1; bases outside the gene matches: 3. The CDR3 is CASSAGGSGNTIYF. In DNA, the CDR3 is TGTGCCAGCAGCGCAGGGGGTTCTGGAAACACCATATATTTT.

Many counts were recorded for this clonotype. This chain connects TRBV20-1 to TRBJ2-5; D is tentatively TRBD1 or TRBD2 (5 bases each). The germline V gene encodes CDR1 DFQATT and CDR2 SNEGSKA (reference sequence). The CDR3 is 13 amino acids. The V end lost 0 bases, the J end lost 4 bases, and 9 bases lay between the germline ends. CDR3 nucleotide sequence: TGCAGTGCTAGAGATGGGGCGGGAGAGACCCAGTACTTC. It specifies CSARDGAGETQYF.

This clonotype was recorded a few times. This chain joins TRBV15 and TRBJ2-7, with TRBD2 as a possible D gene (6 bases). This CDR3 is 13 amino acids long. The V and J ends lost 5 bases and 9 bases respectively, with 17 bases between them. Looked up from germline, CDR1 is LNHNV and CDR2 is YYDKDF (reference sequence). The CDR3 sequence: CATSGEFLGGQYF. CDR3 DNA: TGTGCCACCAGCGGGGAATTCCTCGGGGGGCAGTACTTC. Filled out from reference TRBV15 and TRBJ2-7, the complete variable domain reads DAMVIQNPRYQVTQFGKPVTLSCSQTLNHNVMYWYQQKSSQAPKLLFHYYDKDFNNEADTPDNFQSRRPNTSFCFLDIRSPGLGDTAMYLCATSGEFLGGQYFGPGTRLTVT.

Ten or more counts support this clonotype. This chain connects TRBV5-1 to TRBJ1-1, with D tentatively TRBD1 (5 bases). Trimming removed 0 bases at V and 1 base at J, with 7 bases between. This CDR3 spans 14 amino acids. Germline lookup yields CDR1 SGHRS and CDR2 YFSETQ. The CDR3 DNA is TGCGCCAGCAGCTTGGACAGGTCGAACACTGAAGCTTTCTTT. It encodes CASSLDRSNTEAFF.

In this sample, this clonotype turned up many times. CDR3 sequence reads: CASSLQDRASYNEQFF. The CDR3 DNA follows: TGCGCCAGCAGCTTGCAGGACAGGGCCTCCTACAATGAGCAGTTCTTC. V and J are TRBV5-1 and TRBJ2-1; 8 bases agree with TRBD1. The CDR3 has 16 residues. V lost 1 base, J lost 0 bases, and 3 bases stayed unmatched. CDR1 and CDR2 (germline): SGHRS, YFSETQ.

In its sample, this clonotype was seen many times. The rearrangement uses TRBV19 and TRBJ2-1; a weak D match, TRBD1 (6 bases). The V gene's germline CDR1 is LNHDA and CDR2 SQIVND (reference sequence). The CDR3 has 15 amino acids. Trimming shortened V by 6 bases and J by 4 bases, and 16 bases separated the two germline ends. Written as DNA, the CDR3 is TGTGCCAGTAGCCCTTTAGCACAGGGTTACAATGAGCAGTTCTTC. Translating it yields CASSPLAQGYNEQFF. Filled out from reference TRBV19 and TRBJ2-1, the complete variable domain reads DGGITQSPKYLFRKEGQNVTLSCEQNLNHDAMYWYRQDPGQGLRLIYYSQIVNDFQKGDIAEGYSVSREKKESFPLTVTSAQKNPTAFYLCASSPLAQGYNEQFFGPGTRLTVL.

This chain connects TRBV28 to TRBJ2-1; the D is unclear. With 6 bases removed from V and 8 bases from J, the gap between germline ends came to 14 bases. The germline V gene has CDR1 MDHEN and CDR2 SYDVKM. The CDR3 length is 13 residues. The CDR3 coding sequence is TGTGCCAGCAGCTCCGCAAGATACGATGAGCAGTTCTTC. This translates into CASSSARYDEQFF.

This clonotype appeared many times. The J gene is TRBJ2-3, the V gene TRBV10-3; 9 bases fit TRBD2. The CDR3 covers 12 residues. V trimming: 0 bases; J trimming: 14 bases; junction bases outside the gene matches: 3. CDR1 ENHRY and CDR2 SYGVKD come from the germline V gene. Here the CDR3 DNA reads TGTGCCATCAGTGAGTCCCTAGCGGGAATGTATTTT. Its protein is CAISESLAGMYF.

This clonotype appeared many times. The gene calls are TRBV28 and TRBJ1-1; D not resolved. This CDR3 contains 12 residues. Between the trimmed V and J ends, which lost 3 bases and 7 bases, there was a span of 9 bases. Germline values: CDR1 MDHEN, CDR2 SYDVKM. The CDR3 nucleotides are TGTGCCAGCAGTTTCCAGGAAGGTGAAGCTTTCTTT. Protein: CASSFQEGEAFF. Drawing the rest from reference TRBV28 and TRBJ1-1, the complete variable domain is DVKVTQSSRYLVKRTGEKVFLECVQDMDHENMFWYRQDPGLGLRLIYFSYDVKMKEKGDIPEGYSVSREKKERFSLILESASTNQTSMYLCASSFQEGEAFFGQGTRLTVV.

Remarks on this clonotype: Given a much more abundant clone one base away, this may be a read error. V usage is TRBV5-1 and J usage is TRBJ2-1; D possibly corresponds to TRBD1 (6 bases). Germline V gene sequence: CDR1 SGHRS, CDR2 YFSETQ. The CDR3 spans 14 residues. The DNA for the CDR3 is TGCGCCAGCAGCACCACAGGGAATCACAATGAGCAGTCCTTC. This sequence encodes CASSTTGNHNEQSF.

With regard to this clonotype: A much larger clonotype is one base distant, so this may be a read error. The chain is built from TRBV6-2 or TRBV6-3 and TRBJ1-2, with D uncertain. Germline loops: CDR1 MNHEY, CDR2 SVGEGT. Trimming shortened V by 6 bases and J by 2 bases, and 10 bases separated the two germline ends. CDR3 length equals 13 residues. Here the CDR3 reads CASRVEQNYGYTF. The CDR3 nucleotides read TGTGCCAGCAGAGTCGAACAAAACTATGGCTACACCTTC.

This clonotype was observed many times. The rearrangement uses TRBV6-2 or TRBV6-3 and TRBJ2-1; 7 positions match TRBD2. The CDR3 length is 15 residues. The V and J ends lost 6 bases and 10 bases, in that order; junction bases with no gene match: 15. Germline V CDR1 and CDR2: MNHEY, SVGEGT. CDR3 bases: TGTGCCAGCAGCCGGCCCGGGACTACTCCCCGGGAGCAGTTCTTC. It is translated as CASSRPGTTPREQFF.

This clonotype occurred many times. The gene calls are TRBV20-1 and TRBJ2-7; the match to TRBD2 covers 9 bases. The V gene's germline CDR1 is DFQATT and CDR2 SNEGSKA (reference sequence). Losses at the gene ends were 6 bases for V and 2 bases for J; bases not matched to a gene: 8. This CDR3 spans 14 amino acids. CDR3 in amino acids: CSAPPSGRTYEQYF. In nucleotides, the CDR3 is TGCAGTGCCCCTCCCAGCGGGAGGACCTACGAGCAGTACTTC.

This clonotype was seen many times. The chain carries TRBV12-3 or TRBV12-4 and TRBJ2-2; D is uncertain. The CDR3 spans 12 residues. Between the trimmed V and J ends, which lost 3 bases and 5 bases, there was a span of 4 bases. The CDR3 DNA reads as TGTGCCAGCAGTTTTTTGACCGGGGAGCTGTTTTTT. Protein: CASSFLTGELFF.

This clonotype was observed at least ten times. J is TRBJ2-4 and V is TRBV6-5, with D tentatively TRBD1 (6 bases). The CDR3 runs to 19 residues. V was shortened by 2 bases and J by 0 bases, with 20 bases between the two germline ends. CDR1 MNHEY and CDR2 SVGAGI come from the germline V gene. CDR3 sequence: CASSYVRRWDTLAKNIQYF. DNA of the CDR3: TGTGCCAGCAGTTACGTCCGCCGATGGGACACCTTAGCCAAAAACATTCAGTACTTC.

With regard to this clonotype: This may stem from a read error, because a much larger clone lies one nucleotide away. This chain links TRBV5-5 with TRBJ2-2; 8 nucleotides agree with TRBD1. This CDR3 has 17 residues. J was trimmed by 1 base and V by 8 bases; bases with no gene match: 13. From germline, CDR1 is SGHKS and CDR2 YYEKEE (reference sequence). The chain's CDR3 is CASQRQGRPQNTGELFF. The CDR3 DNA follows: TGTGCCAGTCAGAGACAGGGGCGCCCTCAGAACACCGGGGAGCTGTTTTTT.

This clonotype was detected only a few times. The chain is built from TRBV19 and TRBJ2-1, with TRBD1 identical over 9 bases. The germline CDR1 and CDR2 sequences are LNHDA and SQIVND (reference sequence). Losses at the gene ends were 8 bases for V and 3 bases for J; bases not matched to a gene: 5. CDR3 length: 14 amino acids. In DNA, the CDR3 is TGTGCCAGTGGGACAGGGTTTAGCTACAATGAGCAGTTCTTC. It specifies CASGTGFSYNEQFF.